These T cell receptor beta chains were read from a single sample in a study of cytomegalovirus exposure and HLA in healthy donors. Data came from immunoSEQ multiplex PCR; TCRdb stores just in-frame clones and leaves some out. The table lists 210,000 or so clones, roughly 90% of them singletons. The specimen sequenced was PBMCs. All receptors derive from a young woman in good health and CMV-seronegative. The CDR3 runs from the conserved cysteine through the conserved F or W. A D gene is named only where the DNA matches it firmly. Rows give clone size only sometimes, using once, few, many, or a class for an expanded clone.

-	TRBV5-1	TRBJ2-7	TRBD2	CASSFARTSGKGEQYF	TGCGCCAGCAGCTTCGCCCGGACTAGCGGGAAGGGCGAGCAGTACTTC
-	TRBV5-5	TRBJ1-2	TRBD1	CASSLAPGGDYGYTF	TGTGCCAGCAGCTTGGCACCAGGGGGCGACTATGGCTACACCTTC
-	TRBV5-4	TRBJ2-5	-	CASSLKRYQETQYF	TGTGCCAGCAGCTTGAAGCGGTATCAAGAGACCCAGTACTTC
-	TRBV5-4	TRBJ2-1	TRBD2	CASSSAGTSGRREFF	TGTGCCAGCAGCTCCGCGGGGACTAGCGGGAGAAGAGAGTTCTTC
-	TRBV2	TRBJ2-1	TRBD2	CASSGAGGDSYNEQFF	TGTGCCAGCAGCGGAGCGGGAGGGGACTCCTACAATGAGCAGTTCTTC
-	TRBV5-4	TRBJ1-1	-	CASSLRGILNTEAFF	TGTGCCAGCAGCTTGAGGGGTATTCTGAACACTGAAGCTTTCTTT
-	TRBV7-9	TRBJ2-7	TRBD2	CASSLIGGLAGTYEQYF	TGTGCCAGCAGCTTAATCGGTGGACTAGCGGGAACATACGAGCAGTACTTC
-	TRBV9	TRBJ2-7	TRBD1	CASRAGTGGEQYF	TGTGCCAGCAGGGCCGGGACAGGGGGCGAGCAGTACTTC
-	TRBV6-5	TRBJ1-2	TRBD1	CASSSHPDRGWGYTF	TGTGCCAGCAGTTCACACCCTGACAGGGGTTGGGGCTACACCTTC
few	TRBV7-3	TRBJ2-4	-	CASSLTPLAKNIQYF	TGTGCCAGCAGCTTAACCCCCCTTGCCAAAAACATTCAGTACTTC
-	TRBV6-1	TRBJ2-5	TRBD2	CASSDRLAAYKRGPVETQYF	TGTGCCAGCAGTGACAGGCTAGCGGCCTACAAAAGGGGTCCGGTGGAGACCCAGTACTTC